This T cell receptor (beta chain) comes out of a study of cytomegalovirus exposure and HLA in healthy donors. Study-wide background: Among the 398 genotyped donors, 65% to 85% were placed in the Caucasian-associated ancestry cluster.

General observations from the study: Reportedly, HLA-A and HLA-B alleles of most subjects were accurately predicted from TCR beta. Using a false discovery rate of 0.05, a later analysis showed that 16,951 TCR beta sequences were associated with HLA alleles. Later analysis demonstrated an association between a missense DCLRE1C variant and TCR beta V- and J-gene trimming.

Both 60 Vbeta primers and 13 Jbeta primers went into the PCR. Clones were sequenced by immunoSEQ multiplex PCR, and TCRdb holds only the in-frame ones, with some missing. The sample consists of 130,000 to 150,000 clones, around 72% of them appearing once. Germline CDR1 MNHEY, CDR2 SMNVEV (reference sequence). With V trimmed by 2 bases and J by 1 base, 7 bases remained unmatched. This CDR3 region has 16 residues. A word on this clone: Its target is not known.

The chain is built from TRBV27 and TRBJ1-1; TRBD1 matches 7 bases. This receptor was taken from a woman aged 40 to 50 in good health and CMV-seronegative. Sequencing was done on a sample of PBMCs. The CDR3 protein is CASSLSSTGANTEAFF. The CDR3 region has the DNA TGTGCCAGCAGTTTAAGTTCAACAGGGGCGAACACTGAAGCTTTCTTT.